In its sample, the clone carrying this TCR beta chain was seen a few times. Its specificity is not known. The record originates from a study of beta chain features in type 1 diabetes. Overall study results and limits: PCR might favor shorter templates, but any such skew would affect patients and controls equally. Moderate but significant shortening of TCRB CDR3s was recorded in all four CD4+ subsets from Type 1 diabetes patients. Naive, central memory and Treg TCRB repertoires appeared more alike in patients than in healthy donors.

The entirety of the isolated RNA underwent reverse transcription, so expressed TCRB transcripts were sequenced. The protocol was immunoSEQ multiplex PCR, while the TCRdb copy is restricted to in-frame clones and leaves out a portion. Found here are tens of thousands of clones, about 50% of them singletons; the top ten hold about 0.7%. CD45RO/CCR7/CD25/CD127/CD95/CD27 staining was used to isolate CD4+ naive, central memory, regulatory and stem cell-like memory cells by sorting. The V end was cut by 3 bases, the J end by 4 bases, with 12 bases between. The CDR3 spans 14 residues. CDR1 is GTSNPN and CDR2 is SVGIG in the germline V gene (reference sequence).

The chain employs TRBV30 and TRBJ2-2; no reliable D call. Sequencing was done on a sample of central memory CD4+ T cells from blood. This receptor was taken from a man in his thirties or forties with type 1 diabetes. The CDR3 coding sequence is TGTGCCTGGAGAGTTGGCAGTCGCACCGGGGAGCTGTTTTTT. It translates to CAWRVGSRTGELFF.